These 3 T cell receptor beta chains were all obtained from the same sample, sequenced in a study of beta chain features in type 1 diabetes. Whole-study findings and limits: Among patients with Type 1 diabetes, TCRB CDR3s were moderately but significantly shorter in every one of the four CD4+ subsets.

For these receptors, no antigen is known. Expressed TCRB transcripts were sequenced because the isolated RNA had all been reverse transcribed beforehand. The data were produced by immunoSEQ multiplex PCR, yet TCRdb's version contains in-frame clones alone and is incomplete. The sample includes more than 250,000 clones, just over 20% of them seen just once. Sequencing was done on a sample of naive CD4+ T cells from blood. Receptors originate from a woman in her thirties or forties with type 1 diabetes.

The J gene is TRBJ1-1, the V gene TRBV7-2; D might be TRBD1 (5 bases). The CDR3 has 13 residues. Trimming pared 5 bases from V and 4 bases from J, leaving 11 bases between. Germline values: CDR1 SGHTA, CDR2 FQGNSA. DNA of the CDR3: TGTGCCAGCAGCGAACAGGCATTCACTGAAGCTTTCTTT. It specifies CASSEQAFTEAFF.

There are a few counts of this clone. The chain joins TRBV5-1 to TRBJ2-2; D possibly corresponds to TRBD1 (6 bases). Per germline, CDR1 SGHRS and CDR2 YFSETQ. The CDR3 runs 15 residues. Between the trimmed V and J ends, which lost 7 bases and 4 bases, there was a span of 17 bases. The CDR3 loop is CASQMTGSFTGELFF. The CDR3 region has the DNA TGCGCCAGCCAAATGACAGGCTCGTTCACCGGGGAGCTGTTTTTT.

The CDR3: CSVEHRAYNEQFF. CDR3 nucleotide sequence: TGCAGCGTTGAGCACAGGGCTTACAATGAGCAGTTCTTC. The chain links TRBV29-1 to TRBJ2-1, with D perhaps matching TRBD1 (6 bases). Germline values: CDR1 SQVTM, CDR2 ANQGSEA. The CDR3 has 13 amino acids. V dropped 3 bases and J dropped 4 bases, with 10 bases sitting between them.